The sequence of this TCR beta chain was determined in a study of blood T cell repertoires in COVID-19 (dated by TCRdb to the early 2020s). Study-wide context: Samples covering the acute and convalescent phases of COVID-19 were provided by collaborators in the United States, Italy and Spain. The material from the prospective study consisted of cDNA or gDNA derived from T cells, B-cell-depleted T cells, or PBMCs. Deeply sampled blood TCRbeta repertoires from subjects exposed to, actively infected with, or recovered from COVID-19 were included in the dataset. The repertoires were released in a freely available public database intended as a resource for research on the immune response to SARS-CoV-2. The samples were drawn from two sources: the first 160 participants of the ongoing ImmuneRACE study, and 1,200 or so subjects contributed by 6 global collaborators. Nearly every sample came with metadata listing a de-identified subject ID, COVID-19 status, age in years and sex. Where available, HLA class I and class II types were taken from metadata supplied by the sample provider and were not determined by assay-based typing.

TCRbeta CDR3 regions were amplified from genomic DNA by means of the immunoSEQ Assay, a bias-controlled multiplex PCR. Per the original workflow: Nucleated cell counts per sample were estimated from amplification of reference gene primers within the assay. To quantify the absolute abundance of each unique TCRbeta CDR3 rearrangement, sequence reads were collapsed and filtered. For each sample, productive Simpson clonality was calculated by taking the square root of Simpson's diversity index across productive rearrangements. TCRdb took over this immuneACCESS table, retaining in-frame rearrangements with V and J assigned. Such tables are incomplete; in checked studies, under half of the missing clones stem from an unresolved V gene, and the remainder is unexplained. That table furnishes V, J and clone size, whereas the DNA furnished D and trimming. The sample records 34,000 or so clones, approximately 88% of which are singletons. In total, the top ten clones hold 13% to 15% of the sample.

Collaborating institutions collected whole blood in K2EDTA tubes following their own protocols. For TCRbeta analysis, collaborators shipped samples in one of three forms: frozen whole blood, isolated PBMCs, or DNA extracted from either of those sample types. To note about this clone: Its antigen is currently not known. No per-base quality is available; no much larger clone lies one base away.

The CDR3 starts with the cysteine, ends with the phenylalanine, and has 16 residues. The entry retains the CDR3 DNA only, 48 bases that are in frame from base 1. Germline trimming amounts to 5 bases on V and 1 base on J, with 4 as the count of junction bases outside the gene matches. CDR1 SNHLY and CDR2 FYNNEI are derived from the germline V gene. The research as a whole found: The quantity of clinical and demographic metadata differed by source and by participant and was supplied without curation.

The chain joins TRBV2 to TRBJ2-5, with TRBD2 matching 13 junction bases. The TCR comes from a man between 60 and 75 years old with active COVID-19. The sample consisted of peripheral blood. The CDR3 region has the sequence CASSWGLAGTQETQYF. The DNA is TGTGCCAGCAGTTGGGGACTAGCGGGGACCCAAGAGACCCAGTACTTC.